Listed here are 24 T cell receptor beta chains from one sample, sequenced in a study. Via MiXCR, TCRdb re-called the 5' RACE reads, giving one row per CDR3 protein. The sample records about 50,000 distinct CDR3 sequences, more than 25% being singletons. Material: naive CD4+ T cells sorted from blood. Subset specified: naive CD4+ T cells, CD4+CD45RA+CD25-. The source is a female donor with breast cancer.

There are a few counts of this clonotype. This chain uses TRBV12-3 or TRBV12-4 with TRBJ2-7, with D perhaps matching TRBD1 (6 bases). CDR3 length equals 14 residues. Trimming took off 2 bases at V and 2 bases at J, with 10 bases between the two ends. CDR3 nucleotide sequence: TGTGCCAGCAGTTTAATACAGGGCACCTACGAGCAGTACTTC. Translated, it gives CASSLIQGTYEQYF.

This clonotype was seen just once. This may arise from a read error, as a much more abundant clone is one base away. V is TRBV29-1 and J is TRBJ2-3, with 7 positions matching TRBD1. CDR3 length equals 13 residues. Looked up from germline, CDR1 is SQVTM and CDR2 is ANQGSEA. The CDR3 region has the DNA TGCAGCGTTCGAGGGGGCTACGCAGATTCGCAGTATTTT. Its translation is CSVRGGYADSQYF.

The V gene is TRBV11-2, the J gene TRBJ2-3; TRBD1 might be the D (5 bases). Trimming stripped 5 bases from V and 0 bases from J, with 18 bases between. CDR1 is SGHAT and CDR2 is FQNNGV in the germline V gene. The CDR3 loop spans 17 amino acids. The CDR3 is CASSPPRVGPSTDTQYF. CDR3 nucleotides: TGTGCCAGCAGCCCGCCTAGGGTGGGGCCTAGCACAGATACGCAGTATTTT.

This clonotype has just a few counts. The V call is TRBV28, the J call TRBJ2-3, with D perhaps TRBD2 (5 bases). The germline V gene has CDR1 MDHEN and CDR2 SYDVKM. Trimming removed 1 base from V and 2 bases from J, with 16 bases in between. There are 17 residues in the CDR3. The CDR3 nucleotides are TGTGCCAGCAGTTTATTTCGCCTAGCAGATAACACAGATACGCAGTATTTT. It translates to CASSLFRLADNTDTQYF.

The genes are TRBV3-1 and TRBJ1-1; the D is unclear. The germline V and J ends were trimmed by 2 bases and 5 bases, with 9 bases remaining between them. This CDR3 contains 13 residues. Germline CDR1 reads LGHDT; CDR2 reads YNNKEL (reference sequence). The CDR3 sequence: CASSQNLGTEAFF. As DNA, the CDR3 is TGTGCCAGCAGCCAAAATCTAGGGACTGAAGCTTTCTTT.

This chain joins TRBV11-2 and TRBJ2-7, with D possibly being TRBD2 (6 bases). Germline V gene data show CDR1 as SGHAT and CDR2 as FQNNGV. With 9 bases removed from V and 5 bases from J, the gap between germline ends came to 20 bases. CDR3 length: 14 amino acids. CDR3 protein: CASLQGRTINEQYF. In DNA, the CDR3 is TGTGCCAGTTTGCAGGGACGGACTATTAACGAGCAGTACTTC.

The CDR3 is CATRRLAVGDEQFF. The CDR3 DNA follows: TGTGCCACCAGAAGACTAGCGGTAGGCGATGAGCAGTTCTTC. The gene calls are TRBV24-1 and TRBJ2-1, with 9 bases identical to TRBD2. Looked up from germline, CDR1 is KGHDR and CDR2 is SFDVKD. Trimming cost V 7 bases and J 8 bases; bases outside gene matches: 8. This CDR3 region has 14 residues.

This clonotype has a handful of counts. V gene TRBV6-2 or TRBV6-3 combines with J gene TRBJ2-1, with 10 positions matching TRBD2. Germline V gene data show CDR1 as MNHEY and CDR2 as SVGEGT. V lost 1 base, J lost 4 bases, and 10 bases stayed unmatched. The CDR3 is made up of 18 amino acids. The CDR3 DNA follows: TGTGCCAGCAGTTACTATTCTCTAGCGGGAGTGGGTTACAATGAGCAGTTCTTC. Its translation: CASSYYSLAGVGYNEQFF.

A word on this clonotype: This may stem from a read error, because a much larger clone lies one nucleotide away. The chain uses TRBV5-1 and TRBJ2-1; possibly TRBD2 for D (6 bases). Germline-derived CDR1 and CDR2 are SGHRS and YFSETQ. CDR3 length: 13 residues. This chain's CDR3 is CAGRRLASDEQFF. CDR3 DNA: TGCGCCGGCAGAAGGCTAGCGTCCGATGAGCAGTTCTTC.

This clonotype was observed many times. CDR3 coding DNA: TGTGCCAGCGCAATTAATAGCAATCAGCCCCAGCATTTT. Its protein product is CASAINSNQPQHF. The V and J genes are TRBV6-5 and TRBJ1-5, with no clear D. This CDR3 has 13 residues. Trimming took 8 bases from V and 0 from J, leaving 8 bases between them. Germline assignment: CDR1 MNHEY and CDR2 SVGAGI.

CDR3 in amino acids: CSARVLVGGYSQFF. The DNA of the CDR3 is TGCAGTGCTAGAGTTCTGGTCGGGGGGTATTCGCAGTTCTTC. V and J are TRBV20-1 and TRBJ2-1, with 7 bases fitting TRBD2. CDR3 size: 14 residues. With 1 base clipped from V and 12 bases from J, the junction kept 12 bases outside the gene matches. The germline V gene encodes CDR1 DFQATT and CDR2 SNEGSKA (reference sequence).

The chain is built from TRBV19 and TRBJ1-1; 7 positions match TRBD1. Trimming at V came to 5 bases and at J to 1 base, leaving 4 bases not matched to a gene. The germline V gene encodes CDR1 LNHDA and CDR2 SQIVND (reference sequence). The CDR3 loop spans 14 amino acids. This CDR3 is CASSQGGPNTEAFF. CDR3 DNA sequence: TGTGCCAGTAGTCAGGGGGGCCCGAACACTGAAGCTTTCTTT. The full variable domain, in which reference TRBV19 and TRBJ1-1 provide the parts outside the CDR3, is DGGITQSPKYLFRKEGQNVTLSCEQNLNHDAMYWYRQDPGQGLRLIYYSQIVNDFQKGDIAEGYSVSREKKESFPLTVTSAQKNPTAFYLCASSQGGPNTEAFFGQGTRLTVV.

This clonotype showed up just a few times. The gene calls are TRBV7-2 and TRBJ2-7, with TRBD2 as a possible D gene (6 bases). CDR3 size: 16 residues. Germline-derived CDR1 and CDR2 are SGHTA and FQGNSA. Trimming pared 1 base from V and 0 bases from J, leaving 13 bases between. This CDR3 is CASSLDASVSSYEQYF. CDR3 DNA: TGTGCCAGCAGCTTAGACGCTAGCGTGAGCTCCTACGAGCAGTACTTC.

For the CDR3, the DNA is TGTGCCAGCAGTCCTAGCGGGACAGGGGTAGAGACCCAGTACTTC. Its translation is CASSPSGTGVETQYF. The V and J genes are TRBV28 and TRBJ2-5, with D possibly being TRBD1 (10 bases). This CDR3 contains 15 residues. Germline CDR1 and CDR2: MDHEN and SYDVKM. V shed 5 bases and J shed 4 bases, with 17 bases lying between them.

This clonotype was detected a few times. The rearrangement uses TRBV5-1 and TRBJ1-4, with unresolved D. Germline V gene data show CDR1 as SGHRS and CDR2 as YFSETQ. This CDR3 region has 16 residues. V was cut by 4 bases and J by 0 bases, with 13 bases left in between. CDR3 nucleotides: TGCGCCAGCAGCGGACCAGGTCAGGCAACTAATGAAAAACTGTTTTTT. It encodes CASSGPGQATNEKLFF.

The rearrangement uses TRBV6-1 and TRBJ2-7, with a tentative D call TRBD1 (6 bases). V was shortened by 4 bases and J by 2 bases, with 9 bases between the two germline ends. There are 13 residues in the CDR3. Per the germline V gene, CDR1 is MNHNS and CDR2 is SASEGT. DNA for the CDR3: TGTGCCAGCAGTGGCAGGGGAGCCTACGAGCAGTACTTC. Encoded protein: CASSGRGAYEQYF.

This clonotype was counted between two and nine times. The chain joins TRBV7-2 to TRBJ2-3, with 13 bases that match TRBD2. The CDR3 sequence is 17 residues long. V lost 0 bases to trimming and J lost 5 bases; unmatched junction nucleotides: 5. Germline CDR1 reads SGHTA; CDR2 reads FQGNSA. CDR3 in amino acids: CASSLAPLAGGIDTQYF. Here the CDR3 DNA reads TGTGCCAGCAGCTTAGCCCCACTAGCGGGGGGGATAGATACGCAGTATTTT.

This clonotype appeared once. This chain connects TRBV30 to TRBJ1-1; TRBD1 agrees at 8 bases. Trimming cost V 0 bases and J 4 bases; bases outside gene matches: 16. CDR3 length: 18 amino acids. Germline CDR1 and CDR2: GTSNPN and SVGIG (reference sequence). CDR3 in DNA: TGTGCCTGGAGTGTAGGTGGACAGGGTATAAGTTTTGCCACTGAAGCTTTCTTT. This translates into CAWSVGGQGISFATEAFF.

The chain is built from TRBV29-1 and TRBJ1-1; possibly TRBD1 for D (5 bases). The CDR3 covers 13 residues. From germline, CDR1 is SQVTM and CDR2 ANQGSEA. The V end was cut by 6 bases, the J end by 0 bases, with 11 bases between. The CDR3, as DNA: TGCAGCGTGGGGGATGGCATGAACACTGAAGCTTTCTTT. Amino acids: CSVGDGMNTEAFF.

The V call is TRBV20-1, the J call TRBJ2-1; 13 bases align to TRBD2. Losses at the gene ends were 2 bases for V and 10 bases for J; bases not matched to a gene: 14. The CDR3 loop spans 17 amino acids. Germline CDR1 reads DFQATT; CDR2 reads SNEGSKA (reference sequence). The CDR3, as DNA: TGCAGTGCTAGACCTCAGAGGGGACTAGCGGGATTAGGAGAGCAGTTCTTC. Translating gives CSARPQRGLAGLGEQFF.

Worth noting for this clonotype: The junction differs from germline at one of its ends, possibly a read error. This chain links TRBV20-1 with TRBJ2-1; 9 bases are shared with TRBD1. CDR3 size: 15 residues. Germline lookup yields CDR1 DFQATT and CDR2 SNEGSKA (reference sequence). The CDR3 nucleotides read TGCAGTGCTAGAAGACGGGACAGGGACTACAATGAGCTGTTCTTC. The encoded protein is CSARRRDRDYNELFF.

In this sample, this clonotype turned up a few times. V usage is TRBV2 and J usage is TRBJ2-3, with 13 bases that match TRBD2. The V gene end was trimmed by 7 bases and the J gene end by 9 bases; junction bases not matched to a gene: 4. Per germline, CDR1 SNHLY and CDR2 FYNNEI. The length of the CDR3 is 13 residues. The CDR3 reads CASKGTSGNTQYF. The DNA for the CDR3 is TGTGCCAGCAAAGGGACTAGCGGGAACACGCAGTATTTT.

This clonotype was counted between two and nine times. V gene TRBV12-3 or TRBV12-4 combines with J gene TRBJ1-1; no definite D call. The CDR3 runs to 15 residues. The V gene lost 3 bases and the J gene lost 2 bases, with 13 bases spanning the gap. The CDR3 coding sequence is TGTGCCAGCAGTTTTTCGAGTCAAGGAAACACTGAAGCTTTCTTT. Amino acids: CASSFSSQGNTEAFF.

The chain is built from TRBV5-4 and TRBJ2-7, with 11 bases lining up with TRBD1. The V gene's germline CDR1 is SGHNT and CDR2 YYREEE (reference sequence). The V segment lost 4 bases and the J segment 4 bases; nucleotides outside the gene matches: 7. The CDR3 length is 15 residues. The CDR3 DNA follows: TGTGCCAGCAGCGGCGGACAGGGGGCTGGATACGAGCAGTACTTC. This translates into CASSGGQGAGYEQYF.